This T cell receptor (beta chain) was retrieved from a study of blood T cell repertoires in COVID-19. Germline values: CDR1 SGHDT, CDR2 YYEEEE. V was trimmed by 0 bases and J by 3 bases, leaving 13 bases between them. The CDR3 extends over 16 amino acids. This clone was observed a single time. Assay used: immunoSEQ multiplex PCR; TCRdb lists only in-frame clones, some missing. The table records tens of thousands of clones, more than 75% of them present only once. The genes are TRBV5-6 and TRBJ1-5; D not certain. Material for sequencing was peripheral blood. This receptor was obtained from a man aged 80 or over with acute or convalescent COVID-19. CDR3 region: CASSLGLVGVNQPQHF. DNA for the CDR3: TGTGCCAGCAGCTTGGGATTGGTGGGCGTCAATCAGCCCCAGCATTTT.